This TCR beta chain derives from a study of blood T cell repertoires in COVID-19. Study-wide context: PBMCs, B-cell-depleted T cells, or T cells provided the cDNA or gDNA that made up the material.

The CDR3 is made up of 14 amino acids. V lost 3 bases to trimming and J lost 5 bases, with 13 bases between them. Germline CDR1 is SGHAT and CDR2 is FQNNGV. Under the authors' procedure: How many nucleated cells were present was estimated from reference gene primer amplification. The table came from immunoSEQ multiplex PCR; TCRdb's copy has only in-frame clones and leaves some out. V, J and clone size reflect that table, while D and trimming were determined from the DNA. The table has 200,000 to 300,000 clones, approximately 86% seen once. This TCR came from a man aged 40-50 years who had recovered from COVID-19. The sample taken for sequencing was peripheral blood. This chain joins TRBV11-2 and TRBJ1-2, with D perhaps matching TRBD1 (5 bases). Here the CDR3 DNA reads TGTGCCAGCAGCTTGTGGGAGGGGAATTATGGCTACACCTTC. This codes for CASSLWEGNYGYTF.